This paragraph covers one T cell receptor beta chain sequence. Unique molecular identifiers were incorporated when the TCRbeta library was constructed. TCRdb reprocessed the PCR reads with MiXCR, giving one entry per CDR3 protein. Here the sample spans 600,000 to 700,000 distinct CDR3 sequences, around a sixth being singletons. The length of the CDR3 is 14 residues. With 3 bases removed from V and 0 bases from J, the gap between germline ends came to 8 bases. Germline V CDR1 and CDR2: SGHRS, YFSETQ. This sample stems from a study of T-cell reconstitution after alpha-beta-depleted transplantation in children.

Sample: PBMCs from the stem cell graft donor, taken from the stem cell graft. V is TRBV5-1 and J is TRBJ2-3; D gene uncertain. The receptor was derived from a human donor who donated a stem cell graft to a child with acute myeloid leukemia. The CDR3: CASSSFSSTDTQYF. The CDR3 DNA is TGCGCCAGCAGCTCCTTCTCTAGCACAGATACGCAGTATTTT.